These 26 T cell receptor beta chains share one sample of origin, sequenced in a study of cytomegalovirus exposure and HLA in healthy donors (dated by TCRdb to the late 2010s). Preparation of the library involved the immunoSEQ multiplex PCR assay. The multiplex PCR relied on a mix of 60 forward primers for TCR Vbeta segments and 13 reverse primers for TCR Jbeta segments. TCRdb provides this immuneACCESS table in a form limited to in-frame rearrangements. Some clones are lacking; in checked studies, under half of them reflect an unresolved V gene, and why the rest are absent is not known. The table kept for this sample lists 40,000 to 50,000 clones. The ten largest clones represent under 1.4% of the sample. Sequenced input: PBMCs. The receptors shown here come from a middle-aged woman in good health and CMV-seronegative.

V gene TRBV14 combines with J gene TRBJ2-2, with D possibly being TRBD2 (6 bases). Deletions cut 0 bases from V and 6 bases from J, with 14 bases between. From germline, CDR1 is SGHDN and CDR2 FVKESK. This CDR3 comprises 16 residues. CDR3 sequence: CASSQDRGTYSGELFF. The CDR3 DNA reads TGTGCCAGCAGCCAAGATCGAGGGACTTATTCCGGGGAGCTGTTTTTT.

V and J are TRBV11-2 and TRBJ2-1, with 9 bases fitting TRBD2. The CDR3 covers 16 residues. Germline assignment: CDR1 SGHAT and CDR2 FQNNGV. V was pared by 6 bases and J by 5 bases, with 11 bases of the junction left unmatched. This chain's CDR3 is CASRSRLAALDNEQFF. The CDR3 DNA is TGTGCCAGCAGATCTCGACTAGCGGCCCTCGACAATGAGCAGTTCTTC.

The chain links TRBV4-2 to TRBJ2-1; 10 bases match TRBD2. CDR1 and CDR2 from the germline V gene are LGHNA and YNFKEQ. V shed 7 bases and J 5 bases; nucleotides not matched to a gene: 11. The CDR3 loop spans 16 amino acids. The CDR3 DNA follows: TGTGCCAGCAAAAGGGGGACTAGCGAGGACGACAATGAGCAGTTCTTC. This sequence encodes CASKRGTSEDDNEQFF.

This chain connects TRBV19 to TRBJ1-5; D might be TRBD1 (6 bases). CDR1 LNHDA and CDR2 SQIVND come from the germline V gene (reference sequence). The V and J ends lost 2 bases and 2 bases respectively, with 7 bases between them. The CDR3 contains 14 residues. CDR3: CASSIYRGNQPQHF. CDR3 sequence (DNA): TGTGCCAGTAGTATATACAGGGGCAATCAGCCCCAGCATTTT. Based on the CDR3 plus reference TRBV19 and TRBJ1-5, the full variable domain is DGGITQSPKYLFRKEGQNVTLSCEQNLNHDAMYWYRQDPGQGLRLIYYSQIVNDFQKGDIAEGYSVSREKKESFPLTVTSAQKNPTAFYLCASSIYRGNQPQHFGDGTRLSIL.

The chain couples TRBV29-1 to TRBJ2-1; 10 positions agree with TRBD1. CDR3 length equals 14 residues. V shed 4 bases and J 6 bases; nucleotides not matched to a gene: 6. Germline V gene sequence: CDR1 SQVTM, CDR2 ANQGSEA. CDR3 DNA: TGCAGCGTTGTGGACAGGGGGAGATTCAATGAGCAGTTCTTC. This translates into CSVVDRGRFNEQFF.

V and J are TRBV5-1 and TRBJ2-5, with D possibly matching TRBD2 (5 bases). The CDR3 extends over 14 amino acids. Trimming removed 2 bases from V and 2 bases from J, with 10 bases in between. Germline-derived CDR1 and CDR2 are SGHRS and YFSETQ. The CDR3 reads CASSFEGYQETQYF. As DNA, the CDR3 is TGCGCCAGCAGCTTTGAGGGTTATCAAGAGACCCAGTACTTC.

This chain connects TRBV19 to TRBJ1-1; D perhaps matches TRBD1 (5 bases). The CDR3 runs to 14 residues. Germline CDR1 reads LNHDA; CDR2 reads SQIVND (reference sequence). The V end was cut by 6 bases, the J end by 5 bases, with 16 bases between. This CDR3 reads CASSLQGVWTEAFF. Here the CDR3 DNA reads TGTGCCAGTAGCCTTCAGGGTGTATGGACTGAAGCTTTCTTT.

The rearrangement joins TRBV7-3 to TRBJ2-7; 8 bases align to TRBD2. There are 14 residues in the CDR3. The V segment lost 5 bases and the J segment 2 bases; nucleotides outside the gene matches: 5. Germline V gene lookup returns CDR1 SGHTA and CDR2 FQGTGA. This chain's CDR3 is CASSVLADTYEQYF. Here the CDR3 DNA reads TGTGCCAGCAGCGTACTAGCGGATACCTACGAGCAGTACTTC.

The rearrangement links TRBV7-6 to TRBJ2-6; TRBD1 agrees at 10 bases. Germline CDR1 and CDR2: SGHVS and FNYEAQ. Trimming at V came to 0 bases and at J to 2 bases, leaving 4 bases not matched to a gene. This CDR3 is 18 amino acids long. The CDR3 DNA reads TGTGCCAGCAGCTTAGCGCTTGGGACAGGGGCTGGGGCCAACGTCCTGACTTTC. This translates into CASSLALGTGAGANVLTF. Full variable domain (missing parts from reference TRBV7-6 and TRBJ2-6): GAGVSQSPRYKVTKRGQDVALRCDPISGHVSLYWYRQALGQGPEFLTYFNYEAQQDKSGLPNDRFSAERPEGSISTLTIQRTEQRDSAMYRCASSLALGTGAGANVLTFGAGSRLTVL.

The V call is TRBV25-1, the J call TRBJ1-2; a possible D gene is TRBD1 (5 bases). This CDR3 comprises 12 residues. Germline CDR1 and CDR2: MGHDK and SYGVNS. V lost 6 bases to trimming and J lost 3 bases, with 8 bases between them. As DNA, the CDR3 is TGTGCCAGCAGCCCGACAGACTATGGCTACACCTTC. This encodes CASSPTDYGYTF.

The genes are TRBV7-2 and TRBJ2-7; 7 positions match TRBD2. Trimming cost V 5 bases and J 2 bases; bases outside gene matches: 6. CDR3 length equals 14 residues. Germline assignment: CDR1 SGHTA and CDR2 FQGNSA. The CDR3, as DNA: TGTGCCAGCAGCCTTAGCGGGCGGACCTACGAGCAGTACTTC. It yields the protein CASSLSGRTYEQYF.

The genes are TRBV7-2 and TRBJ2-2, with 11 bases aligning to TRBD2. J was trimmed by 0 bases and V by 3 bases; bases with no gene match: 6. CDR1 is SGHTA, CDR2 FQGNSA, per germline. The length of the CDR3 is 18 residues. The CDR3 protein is CASSFPTSGNANTGELFF. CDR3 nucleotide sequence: TGTGCCAGCAGCTTCCCGACTAGCGGGAACGCGAACACCGGGGAGCTGTTTTTT.

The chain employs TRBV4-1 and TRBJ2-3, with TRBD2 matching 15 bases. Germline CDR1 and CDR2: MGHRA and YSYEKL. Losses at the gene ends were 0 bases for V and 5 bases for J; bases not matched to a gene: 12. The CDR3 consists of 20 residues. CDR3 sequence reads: CASSQDGTSGRSSIGDTQYF. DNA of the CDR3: TGCGCCAGCAGCCAAGATGGGACTAGCGGGAGGTCGTCAATAGGAGATACGCAGTATTTT.

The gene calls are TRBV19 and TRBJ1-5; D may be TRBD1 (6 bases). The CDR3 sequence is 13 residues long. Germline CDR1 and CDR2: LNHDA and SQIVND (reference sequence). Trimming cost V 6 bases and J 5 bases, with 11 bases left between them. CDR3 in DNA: TGTGCCAGTAGGAGACAGGCGGATCAGCCCCAGCATTTT. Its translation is CASRRQADQPQHF.

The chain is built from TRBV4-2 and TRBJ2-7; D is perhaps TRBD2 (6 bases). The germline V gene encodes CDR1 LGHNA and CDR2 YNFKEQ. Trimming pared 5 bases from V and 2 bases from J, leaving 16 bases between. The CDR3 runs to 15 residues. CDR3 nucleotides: TGTGCCAGCAGCTCTACGGGACTCCCACCCTACGAGCAGTACTTC. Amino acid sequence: CASSSTGLPPYEQYF.

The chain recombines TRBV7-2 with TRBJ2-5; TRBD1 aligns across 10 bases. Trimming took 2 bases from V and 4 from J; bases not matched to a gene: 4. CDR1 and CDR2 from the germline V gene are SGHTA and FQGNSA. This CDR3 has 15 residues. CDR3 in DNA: TGTGCCAGCAGCTTATCGGGACAGGGGTCAGAGACCCAGTACTTC. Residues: CASSLSGQGSETQYF. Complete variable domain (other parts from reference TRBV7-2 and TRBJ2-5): GAGVSQSPSNKVTEKGKDVELRCDPISGHTALYWYRQSLGQGLEFLIYFQGNSAPDKSGLPSDRFSAERTGGSVSTLTIQRTQQEDSAVYLCASSLSGQGSETQYFGPGTRLLVL.

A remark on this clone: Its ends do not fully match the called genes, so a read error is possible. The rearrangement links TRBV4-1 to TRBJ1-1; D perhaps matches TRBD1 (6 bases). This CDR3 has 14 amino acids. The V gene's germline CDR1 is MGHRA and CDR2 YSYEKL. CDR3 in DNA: TGCGCCAGCAGTTTGACAGGCCCCAACACTGAAGATTTCTTT. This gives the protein CASSLTGPNTEDFF.

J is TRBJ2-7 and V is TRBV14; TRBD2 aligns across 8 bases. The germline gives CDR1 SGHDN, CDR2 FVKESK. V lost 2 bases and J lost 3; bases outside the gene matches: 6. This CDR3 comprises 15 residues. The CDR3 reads CASSQLTSENYEQYF. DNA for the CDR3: TGTGCCAGCAGCCAACTGACTAGCGAAAACTACGAGCAGTACTTC.

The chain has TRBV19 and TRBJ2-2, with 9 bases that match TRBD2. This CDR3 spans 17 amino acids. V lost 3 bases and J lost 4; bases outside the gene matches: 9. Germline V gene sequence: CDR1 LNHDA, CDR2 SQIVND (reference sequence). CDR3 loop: CASSIRAGGRGTGELFF. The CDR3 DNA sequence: TGTGCCAGTAGTATTAGAGCGGGAGGCCGGGGCACCGGGGAGCTGTTTTTT.

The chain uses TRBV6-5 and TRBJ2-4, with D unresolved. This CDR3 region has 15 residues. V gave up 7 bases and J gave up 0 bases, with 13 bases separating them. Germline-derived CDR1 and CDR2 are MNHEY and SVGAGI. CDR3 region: CASTSDTLAKNIQYF. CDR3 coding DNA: TGTGCCAGCACTTCAGACACGCTAGCCAAAAACATTCAGTACTTC.

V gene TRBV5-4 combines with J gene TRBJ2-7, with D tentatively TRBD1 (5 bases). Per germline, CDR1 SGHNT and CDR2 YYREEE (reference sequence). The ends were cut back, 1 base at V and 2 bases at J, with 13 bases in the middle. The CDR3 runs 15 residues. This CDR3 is CASSLRAGQAYEQYF. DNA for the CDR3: TGTGCCAGCAGCTTGCGGGCAGGGCAAGCCTACGAGCAGTACTTC.

CDR3 sequence (DNA): TGTGCCATCAGTCCGGGACAGGGGACCAACGAGCAGTACTTC. Translating gives CAISPGQGTNEQYF. J is TRBJ2-7 and V is TRBV10-3, with 10 nucleotides matching TRBD1. CDR1 and CDR2 from the germline V gene are ENHRY and SYGVKD. The CDR3 contains 14 residues. Trimming at V came to 5 bases and at J to 5 bases, leaving 6 bases not matched to a gene.

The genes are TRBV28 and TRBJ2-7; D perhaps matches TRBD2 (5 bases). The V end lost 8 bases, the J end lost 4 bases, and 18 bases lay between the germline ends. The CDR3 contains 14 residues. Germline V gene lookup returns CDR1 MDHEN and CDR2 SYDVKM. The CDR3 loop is CASGPSSGRYEQYF. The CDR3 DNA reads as TGTGCCAGCGGGCCGTCCAGCGGAAGGTACGAGCAGTACTTC.

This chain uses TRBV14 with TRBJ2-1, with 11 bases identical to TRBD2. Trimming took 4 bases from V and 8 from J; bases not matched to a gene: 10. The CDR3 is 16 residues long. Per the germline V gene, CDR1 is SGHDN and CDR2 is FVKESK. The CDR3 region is CASSPLAGGFRDEQFF. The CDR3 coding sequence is TGTGCCAGCAGCCCTTTAGCGGGAGGGTTTAGGGATGAGCAGTTCTTC.

For the CDR3, the DNA is TGCGCCAGCAGCCAATTATTACAGGACAACATCTACAATGAGCAGTTCTTC. It translates to CASSQLLQDNIYNEQFF. The gene calls are TRBV4-3 and TRBJ2-1, with D possibly TRBD1 on 5 matching bases. Germline V gives CDR1 LGHNA, CDR2 YSLEER. The CDR3 runs 17 residues. Between the trimmed V and J ends, which lost 2 bases and 3 bases, there was a span of 17 bases.

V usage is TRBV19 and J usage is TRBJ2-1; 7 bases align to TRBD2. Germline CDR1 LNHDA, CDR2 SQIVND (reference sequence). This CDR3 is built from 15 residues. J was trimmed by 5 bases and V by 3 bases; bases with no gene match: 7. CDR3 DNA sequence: TGTGCCAGTAGTATCCGTAGCGGGCTCAACAATGAGCAGTTCTTC. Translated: CASSIRSGLNNEQFF.